The subject of this entry is one T cell receptor (beta chain). The antigen is unknown. This specimen belongs to a study of shared clonotypes between healthy human individuals. Broader study findings: Inspection by rarefaction showed sorted-subset sequencing to be incomplete despite large depth. Larger richness was generally estimated for naive than memory subsets.

Deep was the level at which the assay was run. Libraries were prepared by immunoSEQ multiplex PCR; TCRdb keeps only in-frame clonotypes and omits some of them. Among 800,000 or so clones, approximately 96% were seen once, and the ten largest hold less than 0.25%. Terminally differentiated effector memory CD45RA+ cells were left out of the naive CD8 fraction, which was CD45RO-negative and positively selected for CCR7. Germline CDR1 reads SGHTA; CDR2 reads FQGNSA. This CDR3 is built from 14 residues. Unmatched junction bases numbered 7, after V lost 3 bases and J lost 9 bases. V usage is TRBV7-2 and J usage is TRBJ2-1; 8 nucleotides match TRBD2. The receptor comes from a man under 40 in good health. The sequencing input was naive CD8+ T cells sorted from blood. The CDR3 protein is CASSFLTGGAEQFF. The CDR3 DNA is TGTGCCAGCAGCTTCCTGACCGGGGGGGCTGAGCAGTTCTTC.